These 2 T cell receptor beta chains share one sample of origin, sequenced in a study of OX40 agonist ivuxolimab in advanced cancers. The method was immunoSEQ multiplex PCR; TCRdb's version includes in-frame clones alone and lacks a portion of them. The table records 30,000 to 40,000 clones, about nine tenths of them present only once. The sequences come from CD4+ or CD8+ T cells sorted from blood, collected in a trial of the OX40 agonist ivuxolimab. Receptor source: an adult with an advanced solid tumor such as melanoma, head and neck, liver or kidney cancer.

The CDR3 sequence is CASSLLAGASYEQYF. As DNA, the CDR3 is TGTGCCAGCAGCCTTCTAGCGGGGGCCTCCTACGAGCAGTACTTC. V and J are TRBV7-3 and TRBJ2-7, with 10 bases matching TRBD2. Trimming removed 5 bases from V and 0 bases from J; junction bases left unmatched: 4. This CDR3 contains 15 residues. Germline V CDR1 and CDR2: SGHTA, FQGTGA.

V and J are TRBV14 and TRBJ2-5; maybe TRBD1 (6 bases). The J call is doubtful: the DNA matches TRBJ2-7 better. CDR1 is SGHDN, CDR2 FVKESK, per germline. The CDR3 covers 14 residues. CDR3 nucleotides: TGTGCCAGCAGCCCCAGGACAGCCTCCTACGAGCAGTACTTC. Protein product: CASSPRTASYEQYF.